This entry describes one T cell receptor beta chain. The sample holds other DNA sequences that translate to the same CDR3. The V gene's germline CDR1 is SEHNR and CDR2 FQNEAQ (reference sequence). V was trimmed by 1 base and J by 1 base, leaving 7 bases between them. The CDR3 has 14 residues. The naive CD8 subset, CD45RO-negative cells positively selected for CCR7, excluded terminally differentiated effector memory CD45RA+ cells. This sample is drawn from a study of shared clonotypes between healthy human individuals. How the authors handled the data: With immunoSEQ giving junction-only sequences and no quality scores, filtering differed. Repertoires were generated with immunoSEQ multiplex PCR, while TCRdb's copy carries only in-frame clones and drops some. That table furnishes V, J and clone size, whereas the DNA furnished D and trimming. The sample consists of about 2 million clones, about 95% of them appearing once.

This TCR came from a man between 18 and 29 years old in good health. Sample: naive CD8+ T cells sorted from blood. The chain couples TRBV7-9 to TRBJ2-5, with no clear D. CDR3 loop: CASSLVGFQETQYF. Here the CDR3 DNA reads TGTGCCAGCAGCTTAGTAGGTTTCCAAGAGACCCAGTACTTC.